The 25 T cell receptor beta chains below were found in one sample sequenced in a study of shared clonotypes between healthy human individuals. Generated by immunoSEQ multiplex PCR, the TCRdb table keeps only in-frame clones and is missing some. Of about 2.5 million clones listed, 85% to 95% are singletons. Sequencing used naive CD4+ T cells from PBMCs. Subset indicated: CD45RA+ positively selected. Every receptor here comes from a young man in good health. Some clones in this sample may be carry-over from other donors' samples.

V usage is TRBV6-1 and J usage is TRBJ1-2; 9 bases fit TRBD1. This CDR3 spans 16 amino acids. V lost 1 base, J lost 5 bases, and 8 bases stayed unmatched. Germline-derived CDR1 and CDR2 are MNHNS and SASEGT. The CDR3: CASSEVHRGLRYGYTF. The CDR3 region has the DNA TGTGCCAGCAGTGAAGTTCACAGGGGGCTGAGATATGGCTACACCTTC.

This clone is a singleton in its sample. The J gene is TRBJ2-1, the V gene TRBV9, with 9 bases lining up with TRBD2. The germline gives CDR1 SGDLS, CDR2 YYNGEE. J lost 5 bases, V lost 2 bases, and 8 bases had no gene match. The CDR3 totals 16 residues. As DNA, the CDR3 is TGTGCCAGCAGCGTCGGTAGCGGGAGTAACCACAATGAGCAGTTCTTC. Translated, it gives CASSVGSGSNHNEQFF. Supplemented by reference TRBV9 and TRBJ2-1, the full variable domain reads DSGVTQTPKHLITATGQRVTLRCSPRSGDLSVYWYQQSLDQGLQFLIQYYNGEERAKGNILERFSAQQFPDLHSELNLSSLELGDSALYFCASSVGSGSNHNEQFFGPGTRLTVL.

This clone appeared a few times. V and J are TRBV5-5 and TRBJ2-7; 7 positions agree with TRBD1. This CDR3 contains 15 residues. Germline V gene lookup returns CDR1 SGHKS and CDR2 YYEKEE (reference sequence). The V segment lost 4 bases and the J segment 1 base; nucleotides outside the gene matches: 8. The CDR3 sequence is CASSPRTGASYEQYF. The DNA of the CDR3 is TGTGCCAGCAGCCCTCGGACAGGCGCGTCCTACGAGCAGTACTTC.

The chain combines TRBV19 with TRBJ2-7; the match to TRBD1 covers 9 bases. Germline values: CDR1 LNHDA, CDR2 SQIVND (reference sequence). This CDR3 is 15 amino acids long. Losses at the gene ends were 6 bases for V and 4 bases for J; bases not matched to a gene: 10. This chain's CDR3 is CASRSSGTGLYEQYF. In nucleotides, the CDR3 is TGTGCCAGTAGATCATCCGGGACAGGGCTGTACGAGCAGTACTTC.

The rearrangement joins TRBV5-4 to TRBJ2-5, with D possibly called TRBD1 or TRBD2 (5 bases each). The CDR3 is 15 amino acids. V dropped 0 bases and J dropped 1 base, with 10 bases sitting between them. Germline loops: CDR1 SGHNT, CDR2 YYREEE (reference sequence). The CDR3 reads CASSLGGTSQETQYF. CDR3 nucleotides: TGTGCCAGCAGCTTGGGAGGGACCTCCCAAGAGACCCAGTACTTC.

This clone was observed a handful of times. Different DNA sequences within this sample yield the same CDR3. The chain is built from TRBV7-3 and TRBJ1-1; no clear D gene. The CDR3 runs 13 residues. The ends were cut back, 1 base at V and 3 bases at J, with 6 bases in the middle. Germline V CDR1 and CDR2: SGHTA, FQGTGA. CDR3 protein: CASSLIRDTEAFF. CDR3 in DNA: TGTGCCAGCAGCTTAATACGGGACACTGAAGCTTTCTTT. Based on the CDR3 plus reference TRBV7-3 and TRBJ1-1, the full variable domain is GAGVSQTPSNKVTEKGKYVELRCDPISGHTALYWYRQSLGQGPEFLIYFQGTGAADDSGLPNDRFFAVRPEGSVSTLKIQRTERGDSAVYLCASSLIRDTEAFFGQGTRLTVV.

V gene TRBV5-6 combines with J gene TRBJ1-2, with 7 bases identical to TRBD1. CDR3 size: 15 residues. The ends lost 5 bases at V and 4 bases at J; junction bases unmatched: 11. Germline-derived CDR1 and CDR2 are SGHDT and YYEEEE. DNA for the CDR3: TGTGCCAGCAGACTCAAGGGGGCAGGATCCTATGGCTACACCTTC. Its translation is CASRLKGAGSYGYTF.

Turning to this clone: Given the absence of the conserved phenylalanine or tryptophan at the CDR3 end, a read error is likely. The chain carries TRBV28 and TRBJ2-7; no reliable D call. Trimming removed 3 bases at V and 2 bases at J, with 11 bases between. The CDR3 has 14 residues. From germline, CDR1 is MDHEN and CDR2 SYDVKM. The DNA of the CDR3 is TGTGCCAGCAGTTTGGTGGGGATGCCCTACGAGCAGTACCTC. It specifies CASSLVGMPYEQYL.

This sequence joins TRBV10-3 and TRBJ1-1, with D unclear. Germline V gives CDR1 ENHRY, CDR2 SYGVKD. The ends were cut back, 6 bases at V and 1 base at J, with 12 bases in the middle. This CDR3 has 14 residues. CDR3 residues: CAIRATRGNTEAFF. The CDR3 region has the DNA TGTGCCATCAGGGCGACACGCGGGAACACTGAAGCTTTCTTT.

CDR3 residues: CASSLTGGLYNEQFF. Here the CDR3 DNA reads TGTGCCAGCAGCTTGACAGGGGGGCTATACAATGAGCAGTTCTTC. The V and J genes are TRBV7-2 and TRBJ2-1, with TRBD1 matching over 9 bases. V shed 3 bases and J 4 bases; nucleotides not matched to a gene: 4. The V gene's germline CDR1 is SGHTA and CDR2 FQGNSA. The CDR3 is 15 residues long.

The chain recombines TRBV15 with TRBJ2-2, with D uncertain. The CDR3 is 14 residues long. CDR1 and CDR2 from the germline V gene are LNHNV and YYDKDF (reference sequence). V was pared by 1 base and J by 5 bases, with 8 bases between. The CDR3 DNA follows: TGTGCCACCAGCAGAGGGGGTATAACCGGGGAGCTGTTTTTT. This sequence encodes CATSRGGITGELFF.

The chain carries TRBV28 and TRBJ2-1, with a tentative D call TRBD1 (6 bases). CDR3 length: 16 amino acids. Between the trimmed V and J ends, which lost 1 base and 8 bases, there was a span of 18 bases. Per germline, CDR1 MDHEN and CDR2 SYDVKM. The CDR3: CASSLSSRGFVDEQFF. The CDR3 nucleotides read TGTGCCAGCAGTTTATCATCCAGGGGCTTCGTCGATGAGCAGTTCTTC. Full variable domain (remainder filled in from reference TRBV28 and TRBJ2-1): DVKVTQSSRYLVKRTGEKVFLECVQDMDHENMFWYRQDPGLGLRLIYFSYDVKMKEKGDIPEGYSVSREKKERFSLILESASTNQTSMYLCASSLSSRGFVDEQFFGPGTRLTVL.

The genes are TRBV6-4 and TRBJ2-1; possibly TRBD1 for D (9 bases). The ends were cut back, 7 bases at V and 7 bases at J, with 26 bases in the middle. Germline loops: CDR1 MRHNA, CDR2 SNTAGT. The CDR3 extends over 17 amino acids. The CDR3 sequence is CASTPRGGTGGLNEQFF. CDR3 nucleotides: TGTGCCAGCACCCCCCGGGGGGGAACAGGGGGCTTGAATGAGCAGTTCTTC.

This chain connects TRBV28 to TRBJ1-1; possible D gene TRBD1, 6 bases. The CDR3 length is 14 residues. V was shortened by 4 bases and J by 5 bases, with 14 bases between the two germline ends. CDR1 MDHEN and CDR2 SYDVKM come from the germline V gene. CDR3 coding DNA: TGTGCCAGCAGTTGGCGGGGGGGGCGAACTGAAGCTTTCTTT. Its translation: CASSWRGGRTEAFF.

The chain recombines TRBV28 with TRBJ1-4, with a weak D call TRBD1 (6 bases). Trimming cost V 4 bases and J 8 bases, with 17 bases left between them. The germline V gene has CDR1 MDHEN and CDR2 SYDVKM. This CDR3 is built from 15 residues. DNA for the CDR3: TGTGCCAGCAGTTCCATCGACAGGAAAAGCGAAAAACTGTTTTTT. Amino acids: CASSSIDRKSEKLFF. Combining the CDR3 with reference TRBV28 and TRBJ1-4 gives the whole variable domain DVKVTQSSRYLVKRTGEKVFLECVQDMDHENMFWYRQDPGLGLRLIYFSYDVKMKEKGDIPEGYSVSREKKERFSLILESASTNQTSMYLCASSSIDRKSEKLFFGSGTQLSVL.

V usage is TRBV11-3 and J usage is TRBJ2-3; D is unclear. This CDR3 contains 13 residues. V was shortened by 1 base and J by 6 bases, with 8 bases between the two germline ends. Per germline, CDR1 SGHNT and CDR2 YENEEA. The CDR3 DNA sequence: TGTGCCAGCAGCTTAGCATTCCGGGATACGCAGTATTTT. The encoded protein is CASSLAFRDTQYF.

The chain uses TRBV11-2 and TRBJ1-2, with D tentatively TRBD1 (5 bases). V lost 5 bases and J 5 bases, leaving 18 bases between the germline ends. This CDR3 contains 15 residues. Germline CDR1 reads SGHAT; CDR2 reads FQNNGV. The CDR3 loop reads CASSPLRGRTYGYTF. CDR3 in DNA: TGTGCCAGCAGCCCTCTCCGGGGCAGGACGTATGGCTACACCTTC.

The chain is built from TRBV10-3 and TRBJ2-1, with TRBD1 matching over 10 bases. The junction had 2 bases not matched to a gene; V was cut back by 4 bases and J by 14 bases. CDR3 length: 11 amino acids. Germline assignment: CDR1 ENHRY and CDR2 SYGVKD. CDR3 loop: CAISGGTGEFF. CDR3 DNA: TGTGCCATCAGTGGGGGGACAGGGGAGTTCTTC.

The V gene is TRBV18, the J gene TRBJ2-5; TRBD1 or TRBD2 may be the D gene (6 bases each). This CDR3 is built from 14 residues. V was shortened by 5 bases and J by 4 bases, with 14 bases between the two germline ends. Per the germline V gene, CDR1 is KGHSH and CDR2 is LQKENI. CDR3 sequence reads: CASSTIQGLETQYF. The DNA for the CDR3 is TGTGCCAGCTCAACTATACAGGGACTAGAGACCCAGTACTTC. Using reference TRBV18 and TRBJ2-5 for the parts outside the CDR3, the full variable domain is NAGVMQNPRHLVRRRGQEARLRCSPMKGHSHVYWYRQLPEEGLKFMVYLQKENIIDESGMPKERFSAEFPKEGPSILRIQQVVRGDSAAYFCASSTIQGLETQYFGPGTRLLVL.

This clone was observed once. V usage is TRBV9 and J usage is TRBJ2-1, with 12 bases fitting TRBD2. Trimming at V came to 4 bases and at J to 12 bases, leaving 14 bases not matched to a gene. From germline, CDR1 is SGDLS and CDR2 YYNGEE. The CDR3 sequence is 16 residues long. DNA for the CDR3: TGTGCCAGCAGCCCAACCCCACTAGCGGGAGGATCGGGGCAGTTCTTC. Translating it yields CASSPTPLAGGSGQFF.

CDR3 residues: CASTGPNTGELFF. DNA of the CDR3: TGTGCCAGCACAGGGCCGAACACCGGGGAGCTGTTTTTT. J is TRBJ2-2 and V is TRBV27; a possible D gene is TRBD1 (5 bases). The CDR3 totals 13 residues. The germline V gene encodes CDR1 MNHEY and CDR2 SMNVEV (reference sequence). The V end lost 7 bases, the J end lost 0 bases, and 6 bases lay between the germline ends.

This clone was detected only once. This chain uses TRBV5-1 with TRBJ2-7; the D gene is possibly TRBD2 (5 bases). Germline V CDR1 and CDR2: SGHRS, YFSETQ. V was clipped by 1 base and J by 2 bases, with 13 bases between them. The CDR3 loop spans 15 amino acids. This CDR3 reads CASSLIPGSPYEQYF. In nucleotides, the CDR3 is TGCGCCAGCAGCTTGATCCCGGGGTCCCCCTACGAGCAGTACTTC. The whole variable domain, filled in from reference TRBV5-1 and TRBJ2-7, reads KAGVTQTPRYLIKTRGQQVTLSCSPISGHRSVSWYQQTPGQGLQFLFEYFSETQRNKGNFPGRFSGRQFSNSRSEMNVSTLELGDSALYLCASSLIPGSPYEQYFGPGTRLTVT.

This rearrangement joins TRBV27 to TRBJ2-7, with D tentatively TRBD2 (5 bases). The germline CDR1 and CDR2 sequences are MNHEY and SMNVEV (reference sequence). Deletions cut 6 bases from V and 1 base from J, with 22 bases between. The CDR3 runs to 17 residues. CDR3 region: CASSFHWPAGQSYEQYF. The DNA of the CDR3 is TGTGCCAGCAGCTTCCACTGGCCGGCGGGCCAATCCTACGAGCAGTACTTC.

The chain links TRBV6-5 to TRBJ2-5, with D uncertain. Germline V gene lookup returns CDR1 MNHEY and CDR2 SVGAGI. This CDR3 has 13 residues. Trimming cost V 6 bases and J 1 base, with 9 bases left between them. CDR3 amino acids: CASSPQIQETQYF. In DNA, the CDR3 is TGTGCCAGCAGCCCCCAAATCCAAGAGACCCAGTACTTC.

The chain carries TRBV29-1 and TRBJ1-2, with D hard to call. Trimming removed 3 bases from V and 4 bases from J, with 6 bases in between. Germline loops: CDR1 SQVTM, CDR2 ANQGSEA. This CDR3 region has 11 residues. In DNA form, the CDR3 reads TGCAGCGTTGACCAGGCCTATGGCTACACCTTC. Amino acid sequence: CSVDQAYGYTF.